A selection of T cell receptor beta chains follows, all from one sample in a study of blood T cell repertoires in COVID-19. Sequencing was performed with immunoSEQ multiplex PCR; in TCRdb, only in-frame clones are kept and a portion is missing. The sample lists roughly 300,000 clones, under 95% occurring once. The sequenced material came from PBMCs or T cells enriched from blood (not recorded which). These receptors were obtained from a young woman who had recovered from COVID-19. CDR3s include the opening cysteine and the closing phenylalanine or tryptophan. The D gene is left open where the match is weak. Clone size is stated in some rows and not others, as once, few, many or a class when expanded.

cdr3_aa cdr3_nt d_call clone_size j_call v_call
CASSLERGTYEQYF TGTGCCAGCAGCTTAGAACGGGGAACCTACGAGCAGTACTTC . . TRBJ2-7 TRBV7-2
CATSHPGVYNEQFF TGTGCCACCAGTCACCCGGGGGTGTATAATGAGCAGTTCTTC . . TRBJ2-1 TRBV24-1
CASQRASHNEQFF TGTGCCAGCCAGCGGGCCTCCCACAATGAGCAGTTCTTC . . TRBJ2-1 TRBV28
CASSQLATSGRGETQYF TGCGCCAGCAGCCAATTAGCGACTAGCGGGAGGGGGGAGACCCAGTACTTC TRBD2 . TRBJ2-5 TRBV4-1
CASTEGVRGKLFF TGTGCCAGTACTGAGGGGGTCCGGGGAAAACTGTTTTTT . . TRBJ1-4 TRBV19
CASKEGLGNQPQHF TGTGCCAGCAAAGAGGGTTTGGGCAATCAGCCCCAGCATTTT . . TRBJ1-5 TRBV2
CARARQNKILNTEAFF TGTGCCAGAGCCCGACAGAACAAGATTTTGAACACTGAAGCTTTCTTT . . TRBJ1-1 TRBV3-1/TRBV3-2
CATPGDYGYTF TGTGCCACCCCGGGTGACTATGGCTACACCTTC . . TRBJ1-2 TRBV9
CAISQRESTGELFF TGTGCCATCTCCCAGCGGGAGAGCACCGGGGAGCTGTTTTTT TRBD2 few TRBJ2-2 TRBV10-3
CASSLGYGQGGEAFF TGCGCCAGCAGCTTGGGATACGGCCAGGGAGGTGAAGCTTTCTTT . . TRBJ1-1 TRBV5-1
CASRQGADGYTF TGTGCCAGCAGGCAGGGGGCCGATGGCTACACCTTC TRBD1 . TRBJ1-2 TRBV3-1/TRBV3-2
CASSLVQGNYGYTF TGTGCCAGCAGCTTAGTACAGGGAAACTATGGCTACACCTTC . . TRBJ1-2 TRBV11-2
CASSRISGAYNEQFF TGTGCCAGCAGCCGGATCAGCGGGGCCTACAATGAGCAGTTCTTC TRBD2 . TRBJ2-1 TRBV7-2
CASSLNGATYEQYF TGTGCCAGCAGTTTAAACGGAGCCACCTACGAGCAGTACTTC . . TRBJ2-7 TRBV27
CASSLGLNRNEQYF TGTGCCAGCAGCTTGGGACTGAACCGAAACGAGCAGTACTTC . . TRBJ2-7 TRBV5-4
CASSQNGELFF TGTGCCAGCAGTCAAAACGGGGAGCTGTTTTTT . . TRBJ2-2 TRBV6-2/TRBV6-3
CASSHFFSGHSYEQYF TGTGCCAGCAGCCATTTCTTTAGCGGTCACTCCTACGAGCAGTACTTC . . TRBJ2-7 TRBV3-1/TRBV3-2
CASSTNRQGRETQYF TGTGCCAGCTCCACGAACAGACAGGGACGGGAGACCCAGTACTTC TRBD1 . TRBJ2-5 TRBV28
CASSPVEGQPQHF TGTGCCAGCTCACCGGTTGAGGGCCAGCCCCAGCATTTT . . TRBJ1-5 TRBV18
CASSFSGSSYNEQFF TGCGCCAGCAGCTTTAGCGGGAGCTCCTACAATGAGCAGTTCTTC TRBD2 few TRBJ2-1 TRBV5-1
CASSVFPNYEQYF TGTGCCAGCAGCGTATTTCCCAACTACGAGCAGTACTTC . . TRBJ2-7 TRBV9
CASSPPTRSSYEQYF TGTGCCAGCTCACCACCTACGAGAAGCTCCTACGAGCAGTACTTC . . TRBJ2-7 TRBV18
CASSLEVGQGGYEQYF TGTGCCAGCAGCTTAGAGGTGGGACAGGGAGGCTACGAGCAGTACTTC TRBD1 . TRBJ2-7 TRBV7-9
CASSHRQGDGTNEKLFF TGCGCCAGCAGCCACCGACAGGGCGATGGTACTAATGAAAAACTGTTTTTT TRBD1 . TRBJ1-4 TRBV4-3
CAWSLGQGASYEQYF TGTGCCTGGAGTTTGGGACAGGGGGCCTCCTACGAGCAGTACTTC TRBD1 . TRBJ2-7 TRBV30
CATSREQGGGYEQYF TGTGCCACCAGCAGAGAACAGGGAGGGGGCTACGAGCAGTACTTC . . TRBJ2-7 TRBV15
CASSLRGYNSPLHF TGTGCCAGCAGCCTCAGGGGTTATAATTCACCCCTCCACTTT . . TRBJ1-6 TRBV14
CASSVTPGRDQPQHF TGTGCCAGCAGCGTAACTCCTGGGCGGGATCAGCCCCAGCATTTT . . TRBJ1-5 TRBV9
CASSLLASGSRDEQFF TGTGCCAGCAGTTTATTAGCCAGCGGGAGTCGGGATGAGCAGTTCTTC TRBD2 . TRBJ2-1 TRBV27
CASSLGLGLQETQYF TGTGCCAGCAGCTTAGGGTTAGGACTTCAAGAGACCCAGTACTTC . . TRBJ2-5 TRBV11-2
CASSDNRAGQPQHF TGTGCCAGCAGTGACAACAGGGCTGGTCAGCCCCAGCATTTT . once TRBJ1-5 TRBV6-4
CASRSAGAYEQYF TGTGCCAGCAGATCCGCGGGGGCCTACGAGCAGTACTTC TRBD2 . TRBJ2-7 TRBV7-9
CASSEVGGSSYEQYF TGCGCCAGCAGTGAGGTAGGCGGGAGCTCCTACGAGCAGTACTTC TRBD2 . TRBJ2-7 TRBV10-2
CSAGQVPYEQYF TGCAGCGCAGGACAGGTTCCCTACGAGCAGTACTTC TRBD1 . TRBJ2-7 TRBV29-1
CASSYTRGSGGPLHF TGTGCCAGCAGTTACACTCGCGGATCGGGAGGACCCCTCCACTTT . . TRBJ1-6 TRBV6-5
CASSLGQGNEKLFF TGTGCCAGCAGCTTGGGACAGGGGAATGAAAAACTGTTTTTT TRBD1 . TRBJ1-4 TRBV7-9
CASSQQGPGNTIYF TGTGCCAGCAGCCAACAGGGCCCTGGAAACACCATATATTTT . . TRBJ1-3 TRBV4-2
CASSQWGEGTEAFF TGTGCCAGCAGCCAATGGGGGGAAGGCACTGAAGCTTTCTTT . . TRBJ1-1 TRBV3-1/TRBV3-2
CASSLDASLYEQYF TGCGCCAGCAGCTTGGACGCTAGTCTCTACGAGCAGTACTTC . . TRBJ2-7 TRBV5-1